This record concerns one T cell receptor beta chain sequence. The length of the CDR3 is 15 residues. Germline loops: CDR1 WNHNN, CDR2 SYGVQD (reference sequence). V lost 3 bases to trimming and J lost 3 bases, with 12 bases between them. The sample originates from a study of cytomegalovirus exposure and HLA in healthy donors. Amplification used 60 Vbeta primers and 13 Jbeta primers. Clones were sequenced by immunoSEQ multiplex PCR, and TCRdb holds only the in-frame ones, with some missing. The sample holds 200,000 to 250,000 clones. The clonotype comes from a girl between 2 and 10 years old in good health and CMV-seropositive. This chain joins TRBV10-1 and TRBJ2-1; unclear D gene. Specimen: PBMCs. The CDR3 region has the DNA TGCGCCAGCAGTGACTCGCCCCGAGGCTACAATGAGCAGTTCTTC. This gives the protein CASSDSPRGYNEQFF.